This T cell receptor (beta chain) is drawn from a study of blood T cell repertoires in COVID-19. The overall study: Some COVID-19 samples were acute and others convalescent; all came from the United States, Italy and Spain. In each case, the material was cDNA or gDNA derived from T cells, B-cell-depleted T cells, or PBMCs.

V was trimmed by 3 bases and J by 5 bases, leaving 17 bases between them. The CDR3 runs 15 residues. The germline CDR1 and CDR2 sequences are DFQATT and SNEGSKA (reference sequence). The table came from immunoSEQ multiplex PCR; TCRdb's copy has only in-frame clones and leaves some out. The sample records some 96,000 clones, 80% to 95% being singletons. The gene calls are TRBV20-1 and TRBJ2-1, with D perhaps TRBD1 or TRBD2 (5 bases each). This TCR was recovered from a man aged 50 or older with active COVID-19. Sequencing used peripheral blood. The CDR3 is CSASGATGSDNEQFF. The CDR3 DNA sequence: TGCAGTGCTAGTGGGGCGACGGGGTCAGACAATGAGCAGTTCTTC.